Sequencing of this T cell receptor (beta chain) was carried out in a study of T-cell reconstitution after alpha-beta-depleted transplantation in children. The library targeted TCRbeta and was prepared with unique molecular identifiers. MiXCR was run by TCRdb on the PCR reads, yielding one entry per CDR3 protein. The table records some 490,000 distinct CDR3 sequences, roughly an eighth of them present only once. The CDR3 is 10 amino acids. The V end lost 7 bases, the J end lost 3 bases, and 3 bases lay between the germline ends. The sequence was obtained from a human donor who donated a stem cell graft to a child with combined immunodeficiency. The chain uses TRBV12-3 or TRBV12-4 and TRBJ1-1; no firm D call. Sequencing used PBMCs from the stem cell graft donor, obtained from the stem cell graft. The CDR3 region is CASTDTEAFF. For the CDR3, the DNA is TGTGCCAGCACAGACACTGAAGCTTTCTTT.